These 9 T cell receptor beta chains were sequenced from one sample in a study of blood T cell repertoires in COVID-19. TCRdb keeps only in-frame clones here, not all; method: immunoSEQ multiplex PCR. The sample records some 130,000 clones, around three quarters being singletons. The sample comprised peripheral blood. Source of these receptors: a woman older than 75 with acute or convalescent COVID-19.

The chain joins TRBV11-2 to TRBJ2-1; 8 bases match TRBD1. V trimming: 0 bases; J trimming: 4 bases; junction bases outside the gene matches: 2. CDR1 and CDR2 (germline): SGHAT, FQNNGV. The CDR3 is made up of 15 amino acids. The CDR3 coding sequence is TGTGCCAGCAGCTTAGAGCAGGGGGCATACAATGAGCAGTTCTTC. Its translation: CASSLEQGAYNEQFF.

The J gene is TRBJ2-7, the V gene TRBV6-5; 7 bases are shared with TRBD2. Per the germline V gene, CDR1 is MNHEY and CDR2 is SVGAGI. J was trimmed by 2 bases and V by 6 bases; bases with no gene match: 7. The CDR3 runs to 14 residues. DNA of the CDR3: TGTGCCAGCAGCCGCCAGCGGGGTACCTACGAGCAGTACTTC. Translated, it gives CASSRQRGTYEQYF.

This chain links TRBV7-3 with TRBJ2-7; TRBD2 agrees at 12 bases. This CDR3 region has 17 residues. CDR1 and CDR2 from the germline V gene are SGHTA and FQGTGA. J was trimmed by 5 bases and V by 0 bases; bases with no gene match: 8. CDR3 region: CASSLTRLAGGLDEQYF. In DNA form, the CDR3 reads TGTGCCAGCAGCTTAACAAGGCTAGCGGGAGGGCTGGACGAGCAGTACTTC.

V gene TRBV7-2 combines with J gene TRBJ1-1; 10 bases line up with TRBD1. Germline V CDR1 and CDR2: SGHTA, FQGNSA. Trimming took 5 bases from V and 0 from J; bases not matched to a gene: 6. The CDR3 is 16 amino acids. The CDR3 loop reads CASSPRQGAVNTEAFF. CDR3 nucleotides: TGTGCCAGCAGCCCCCGACAGGGGGCTGTGAACACTGAAGCTTTCTTT.

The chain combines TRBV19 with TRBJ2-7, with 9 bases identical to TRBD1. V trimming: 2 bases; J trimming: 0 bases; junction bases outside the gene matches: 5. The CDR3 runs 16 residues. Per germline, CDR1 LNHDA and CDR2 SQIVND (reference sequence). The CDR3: CASSISGQGNSYEQYF. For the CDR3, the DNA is TGTGCCAGTAGTATATCCGGACAGGGGAACTCCTACGAGCAGTACTTC.

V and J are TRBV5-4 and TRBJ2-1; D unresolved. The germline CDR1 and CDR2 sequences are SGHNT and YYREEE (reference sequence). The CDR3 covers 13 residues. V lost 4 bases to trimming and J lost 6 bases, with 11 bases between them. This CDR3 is CASSAPNSNEQFF. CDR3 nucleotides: TGTGCCAGCAGCGCACCCAACAGCAATGAGCAGTTCTTC.

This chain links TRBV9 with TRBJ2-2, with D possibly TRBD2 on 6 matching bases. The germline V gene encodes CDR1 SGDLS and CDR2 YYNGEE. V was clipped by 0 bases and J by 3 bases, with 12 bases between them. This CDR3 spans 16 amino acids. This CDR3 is CASSVDPGGHTGELFF. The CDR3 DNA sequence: TGTGCCAGCAGCGTAGATCCAGGAGGGCACACCGGGGAGCTGTTTTTT.

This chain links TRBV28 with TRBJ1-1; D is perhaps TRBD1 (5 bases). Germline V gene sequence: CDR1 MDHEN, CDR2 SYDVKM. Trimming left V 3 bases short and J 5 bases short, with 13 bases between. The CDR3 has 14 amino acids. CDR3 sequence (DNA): TGTGCCAGCAGTTTGGTAACCCGGGGGACTGAAGCTTTCTTT. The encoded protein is CASSLVTRGTEAFF. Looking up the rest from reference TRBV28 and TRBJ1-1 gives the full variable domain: DVKVTQSSRYLVKRTGEKVFLECVQDMDHENMFWYRQDPGLGLRLIYFSYDVKMKEKGDIPEGYSVSREKKERFSLILESASTNQTSMYLCASSLVTRGTEAFFGQGTRLTVV.

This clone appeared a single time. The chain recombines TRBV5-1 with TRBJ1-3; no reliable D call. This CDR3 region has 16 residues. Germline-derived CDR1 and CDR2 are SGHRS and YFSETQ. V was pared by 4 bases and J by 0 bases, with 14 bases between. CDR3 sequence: CASSPAPGNSGNTIYF. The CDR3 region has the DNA TGCGCCAGCAGCCCCGCCCCAGGAAACTCTGGAAACACCATATATTTT.